This T cell receptor (beta chain) derives from a study of blood T cell repertoires in COVID-19. This clone has just a few counts. The CDR3 loop spans 14 amino acids. V dropped 5 bases and J dropped 10; count of bases not matched to a gene: 11. Germline CDR1 is SGHTA and CDR2 is FQGTGA. Measured with immunoSEQ multiplex PCR; TCRdb has only the in-frame clones, and not every one. The sample has about 87,000 clones; around four fifths are singletons. This sequence originates from a woman aged 60-70 years with acute or convalescent COVID-19. The specimen sequenced was peripheral blood. The V gene is TRBV7-3, the J gene TRBJ2-1; 7 bases are shared with TRBD2. The CDR3 sequence is CASSRLAVFGEQFF. CDR3 DNA: TGTGCCAGCAGCCGTCTAGCGGTCTTTGGGGAGCAGTTCTTC.